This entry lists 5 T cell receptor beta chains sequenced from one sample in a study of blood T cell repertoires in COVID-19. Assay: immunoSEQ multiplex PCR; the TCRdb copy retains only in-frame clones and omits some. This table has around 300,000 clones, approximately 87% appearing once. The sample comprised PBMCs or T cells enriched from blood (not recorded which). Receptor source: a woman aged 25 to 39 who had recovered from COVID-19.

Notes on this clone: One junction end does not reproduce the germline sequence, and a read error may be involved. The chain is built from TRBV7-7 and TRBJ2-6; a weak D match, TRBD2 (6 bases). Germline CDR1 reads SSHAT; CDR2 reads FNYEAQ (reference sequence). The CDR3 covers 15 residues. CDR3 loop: CASSPLAGGANVLTF. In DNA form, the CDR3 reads TGTGCTAGCAGCCCTCTGGCGGGAGGGGCCAACGTCCTGACTTTC.

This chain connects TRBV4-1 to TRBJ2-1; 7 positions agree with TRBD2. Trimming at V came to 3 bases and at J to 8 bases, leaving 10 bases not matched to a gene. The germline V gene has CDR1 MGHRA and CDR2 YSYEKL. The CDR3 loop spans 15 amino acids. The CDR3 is CASSHAWGGNDEQFF. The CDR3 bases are TGCGCCAGCAGCCATGCCTGGGGAGGGAACGATGAGCAGTTCTTC.

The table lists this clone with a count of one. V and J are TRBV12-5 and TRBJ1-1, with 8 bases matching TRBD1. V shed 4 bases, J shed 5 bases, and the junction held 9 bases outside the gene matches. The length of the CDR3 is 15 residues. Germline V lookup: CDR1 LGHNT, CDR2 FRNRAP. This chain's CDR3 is CASGSAGGGLTEAFF. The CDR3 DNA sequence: TGTGCTAGTGGTTCCGCAGGGGGCGGCTTAACTGAAGCTTTCTTT.

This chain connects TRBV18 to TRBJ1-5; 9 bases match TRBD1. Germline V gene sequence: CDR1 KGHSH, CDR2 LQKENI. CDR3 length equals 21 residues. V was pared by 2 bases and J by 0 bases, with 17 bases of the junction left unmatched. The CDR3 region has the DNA TGTGCCAGCTCACCAGAACCGGGACAGGGTTTTTCAGGGGATAGCAATCAGCCCCAGCATTTT. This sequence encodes CASSPEPGQGFSGDSNQPQHF.

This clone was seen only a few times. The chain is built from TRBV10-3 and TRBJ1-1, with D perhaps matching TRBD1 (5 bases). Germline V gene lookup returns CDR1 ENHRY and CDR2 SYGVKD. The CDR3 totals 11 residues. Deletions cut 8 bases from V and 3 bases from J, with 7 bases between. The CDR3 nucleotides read TGTGCCATCCAAGGGGACACTGAAGCTTTCTTT. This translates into CAIQGDTEAFF.